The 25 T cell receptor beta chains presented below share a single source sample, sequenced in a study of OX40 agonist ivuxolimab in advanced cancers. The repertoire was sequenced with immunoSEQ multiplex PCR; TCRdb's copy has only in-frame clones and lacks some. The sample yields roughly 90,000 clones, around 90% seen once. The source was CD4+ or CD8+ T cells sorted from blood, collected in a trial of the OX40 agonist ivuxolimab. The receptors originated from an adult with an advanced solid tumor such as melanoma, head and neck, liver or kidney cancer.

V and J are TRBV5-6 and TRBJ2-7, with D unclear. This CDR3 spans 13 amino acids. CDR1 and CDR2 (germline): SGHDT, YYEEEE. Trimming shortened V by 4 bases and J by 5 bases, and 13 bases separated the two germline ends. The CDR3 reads CASSLVGLHEQYF. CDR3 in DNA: TGTGCCAGCAGCCTGGTAGGGCTCCACGAGCAGTACTTC.

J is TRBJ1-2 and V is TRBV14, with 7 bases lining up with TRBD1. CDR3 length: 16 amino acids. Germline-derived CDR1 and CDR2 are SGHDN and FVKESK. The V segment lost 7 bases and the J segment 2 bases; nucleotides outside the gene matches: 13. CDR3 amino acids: CASTSGGGLPNYGYTF. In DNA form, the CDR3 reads TGTGCCAGCACCTCAGGGGGAGGTCTTCCGAACTATGGCTACACCTTC.

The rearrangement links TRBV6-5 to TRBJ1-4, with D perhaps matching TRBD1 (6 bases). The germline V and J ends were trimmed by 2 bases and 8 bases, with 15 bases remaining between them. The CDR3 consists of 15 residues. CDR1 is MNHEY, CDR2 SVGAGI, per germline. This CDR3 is CASSYDGTLEEKLFF. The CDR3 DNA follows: TGTGCCAGCAGTTACGACGGGACACTAGAAGAAAAACTGTTTTTT.

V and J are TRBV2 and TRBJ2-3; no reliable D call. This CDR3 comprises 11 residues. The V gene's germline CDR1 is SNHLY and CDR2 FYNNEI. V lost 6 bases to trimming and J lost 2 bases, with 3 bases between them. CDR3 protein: CASRFTDTQYF. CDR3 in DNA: TGTGCCAGCAGGTTCACAGATACGCAGTATTTT.

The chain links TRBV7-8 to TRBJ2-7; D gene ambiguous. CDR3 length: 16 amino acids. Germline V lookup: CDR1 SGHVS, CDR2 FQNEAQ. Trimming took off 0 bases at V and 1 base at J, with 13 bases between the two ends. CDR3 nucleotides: TGTGCCAGCAGCTTAGCGGCGACGGGTCCGTCCTACGAGCAGTACTTC. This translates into CASSLAATGPSYEQYF.

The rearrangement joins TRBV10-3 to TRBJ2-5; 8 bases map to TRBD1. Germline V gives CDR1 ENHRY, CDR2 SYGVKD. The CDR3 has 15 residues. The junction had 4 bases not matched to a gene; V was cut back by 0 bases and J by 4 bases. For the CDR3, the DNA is TGTGCCATCAGTGAGTCCCCCGGGACAGGAGAGACCCAGTACTTC. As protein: CAISESPGTGETQYF.

This CDR3 is CASSQEARPLGNSPLHF. The CDR3 DNA follows: TGTGCCAGCAGCCAAGAAGCTCGCCCCCTTGGAAATTCACCCCTCCACTTT. The rearrangement uses TRBV4-2 and TRBJ1-6; no reliable D call. Germline CDR1 reads LGHNA; CDR2 reads YNFKEQ. V was pared by 0 bases and J by 7 bases, with 16 bases between. The CDR3 runs 17 residues.

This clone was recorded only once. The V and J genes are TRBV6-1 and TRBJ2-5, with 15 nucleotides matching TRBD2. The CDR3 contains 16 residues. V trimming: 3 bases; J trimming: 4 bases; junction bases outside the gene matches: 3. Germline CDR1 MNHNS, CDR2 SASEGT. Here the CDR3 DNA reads TGTGCCAGCAGTGAGACGGGACTAGCGGGGGGAGAGACCCAGTACTTC. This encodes CASSETGLAGGETQYF.

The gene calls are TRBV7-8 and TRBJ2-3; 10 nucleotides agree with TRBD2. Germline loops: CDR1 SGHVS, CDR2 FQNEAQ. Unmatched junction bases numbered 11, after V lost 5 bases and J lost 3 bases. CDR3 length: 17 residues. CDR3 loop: CASSLRVAGGVTDTQYF. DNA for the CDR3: TGTGCCAGCAGCCTTCGGGTAGCGGGAGGAGTGACAGATACGCAGTATTTT.

CDR3 nucleotide sequence: TGCGCCAGCAGCCAAGGAATACAGGGTAGAACTGAAGCTTTCTTT. This sequence encodes CASSQGIQGRTEAFF. The chain carries TRBV4-3 and TRBJ1-1, with a weak D call TRBD1 (6 bases). V was cut by 1 base and J by 5 bases, with 14 bases left in between. There are 15 residues in the CDR3. Germline assignment: CDR1 LGHNA and CDR2 YSLEER.

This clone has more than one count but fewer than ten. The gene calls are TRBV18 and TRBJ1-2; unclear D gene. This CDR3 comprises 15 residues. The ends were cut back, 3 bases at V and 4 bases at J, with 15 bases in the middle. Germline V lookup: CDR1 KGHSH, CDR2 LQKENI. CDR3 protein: CASSPNDGYSYGYTF. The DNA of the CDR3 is TGTGCCAGCTCACCTAACGACGGCTACTCCTATGGCTACACCTTC.

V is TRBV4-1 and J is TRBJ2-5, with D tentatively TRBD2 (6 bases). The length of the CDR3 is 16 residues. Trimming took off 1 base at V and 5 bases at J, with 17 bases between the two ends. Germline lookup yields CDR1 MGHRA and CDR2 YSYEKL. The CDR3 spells CASSQVPSATGETQYF. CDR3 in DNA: TGCGCCAGCAGCCAAGTCCCTAGCGCCACGGGGGAGACCCAGTACTTC.

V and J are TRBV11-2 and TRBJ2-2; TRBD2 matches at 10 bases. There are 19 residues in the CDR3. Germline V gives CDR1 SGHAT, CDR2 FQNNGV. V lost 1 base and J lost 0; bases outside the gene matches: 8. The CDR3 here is CASSLGLAGTKTNTGELFF. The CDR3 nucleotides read TGTGCCAGCAGCTTAGGACTAGCGGGTACCAAAACGAACACCGGGGAGCTGTTTTTT.

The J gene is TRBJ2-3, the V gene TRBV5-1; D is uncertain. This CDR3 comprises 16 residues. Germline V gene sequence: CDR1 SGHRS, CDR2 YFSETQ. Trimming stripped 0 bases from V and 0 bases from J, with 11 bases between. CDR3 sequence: CASSLERTYSTDTQYF. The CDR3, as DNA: TGCGCCAGCAGCTTGGAACGGACCTATAGCACAGATACGCAGTATTTT. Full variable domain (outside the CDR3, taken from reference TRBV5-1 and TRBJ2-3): KAGVTQTPRYLIKTRGQQVTLSCSPISGHRSVSWYQQTPGQGLQFLFEYFSETQRNKGNFPGRFSGRQFSNSRSEMNVSTLELGDSALYLCASSLERTYSTDTQYFGPGTRLTVL.

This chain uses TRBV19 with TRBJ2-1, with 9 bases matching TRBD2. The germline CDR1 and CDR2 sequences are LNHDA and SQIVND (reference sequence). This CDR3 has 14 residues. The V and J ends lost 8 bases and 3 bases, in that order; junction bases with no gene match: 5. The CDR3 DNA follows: TGTGCCAGTTCAGTAGCGGGGGACTACAATGAGCAGTTCTTC. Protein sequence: CASSVAGDYNEQFF.

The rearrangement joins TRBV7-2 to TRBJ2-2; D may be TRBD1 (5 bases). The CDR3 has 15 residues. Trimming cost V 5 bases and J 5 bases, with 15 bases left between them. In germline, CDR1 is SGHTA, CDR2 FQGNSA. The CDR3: CASSTSDIVTGELFF. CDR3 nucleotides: TGTGCCAGCAGCACCTCGGACATCGTAACCGGGGAGCTGTTTTTT. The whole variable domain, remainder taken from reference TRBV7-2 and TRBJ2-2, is GAGVSQSPSNKVTEKGKDVELRCDPISGHTALYWYRQSLGQGLEFLIYFQGNSAPDKSGLPSDRFSAERTGGSVSTLTIQRTQQEDSAVYLCASSTSDIVTGELFFGEGSRLTVL.

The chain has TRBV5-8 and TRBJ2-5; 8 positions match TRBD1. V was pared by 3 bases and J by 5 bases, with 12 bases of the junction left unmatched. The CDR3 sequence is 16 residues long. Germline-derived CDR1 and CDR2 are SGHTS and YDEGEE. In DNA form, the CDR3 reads TGTGCCAGCAGCTCGGACCACAGGGGGGCTGGGGAGACCCAGTACTTC. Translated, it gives CASSSDHRGAGETQYF. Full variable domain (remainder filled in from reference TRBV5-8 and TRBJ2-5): EAGVTQSPTHLIKTRGQQATLRCSPISGHTSVYWYQQALGLGLQFLLWYDEGEERNRGNFPPRFSGRQFPNYSSELNVNALELEDSALYLCASSSDHRGAGETQYFGPGTRLLVL.

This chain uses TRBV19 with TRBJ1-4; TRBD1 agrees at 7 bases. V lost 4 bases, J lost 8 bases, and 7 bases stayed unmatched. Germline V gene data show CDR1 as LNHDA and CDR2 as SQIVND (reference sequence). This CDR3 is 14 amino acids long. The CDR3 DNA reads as TGTGCCAGTAGTAGGGGGACAGTTGAGGAAAAACTGTTTTTT. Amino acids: CASSRGTVEEKLFF.

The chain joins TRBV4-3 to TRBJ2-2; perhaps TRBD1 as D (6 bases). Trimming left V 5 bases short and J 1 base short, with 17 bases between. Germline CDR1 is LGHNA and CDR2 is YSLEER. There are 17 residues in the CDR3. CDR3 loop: CASSASRTVGNTGELFF. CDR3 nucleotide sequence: TGCGCCAGCAGCGCAAGCCGGACAGTAGGGAACACCGGGGAGCTGTTTTTT.

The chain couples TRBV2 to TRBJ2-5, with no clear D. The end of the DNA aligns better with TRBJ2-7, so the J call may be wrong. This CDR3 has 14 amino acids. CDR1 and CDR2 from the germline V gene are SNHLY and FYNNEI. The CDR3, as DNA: TGTGCCAGCAGGGCCTCCTGGAGCTCCTACGAGCAGTACTTC. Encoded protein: CASRASWSSYEQYF.

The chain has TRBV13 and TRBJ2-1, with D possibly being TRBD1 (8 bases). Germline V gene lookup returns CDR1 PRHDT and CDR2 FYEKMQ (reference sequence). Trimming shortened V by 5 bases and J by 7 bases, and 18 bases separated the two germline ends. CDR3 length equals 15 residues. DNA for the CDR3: TGTGCCAGCAGCCTGGACAGGGACTATATTAATGAGCAGTTCTTC. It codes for CASSLDRDYINEQFF.

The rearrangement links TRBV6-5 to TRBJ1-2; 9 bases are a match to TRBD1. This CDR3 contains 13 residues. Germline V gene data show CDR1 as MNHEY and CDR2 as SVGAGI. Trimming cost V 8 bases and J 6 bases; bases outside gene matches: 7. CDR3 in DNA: TGTGCCAGCTCCCGGGACAGGGTGGATGGCTACACCTTC. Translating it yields CASSRDRVDGYTF.

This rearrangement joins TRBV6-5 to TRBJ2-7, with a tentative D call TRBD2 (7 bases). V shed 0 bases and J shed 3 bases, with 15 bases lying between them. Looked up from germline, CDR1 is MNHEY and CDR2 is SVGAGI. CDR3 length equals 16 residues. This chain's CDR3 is CASSYSRGGDFYEQYF. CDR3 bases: TGTGCCAGCAGTTACTCTCGAGGGGGGGACTTCTACGAGCAGTACTTC.

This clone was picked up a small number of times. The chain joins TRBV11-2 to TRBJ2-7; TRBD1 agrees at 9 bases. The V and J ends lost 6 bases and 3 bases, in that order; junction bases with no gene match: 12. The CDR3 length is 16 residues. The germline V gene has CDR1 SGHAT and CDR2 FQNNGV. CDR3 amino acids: CASSFGGTGTLYEQYF. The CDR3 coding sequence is TGTGCCAGCAGTTTTGGAGGGACAGGGACTCTCTACGAGCAGTACTTC.

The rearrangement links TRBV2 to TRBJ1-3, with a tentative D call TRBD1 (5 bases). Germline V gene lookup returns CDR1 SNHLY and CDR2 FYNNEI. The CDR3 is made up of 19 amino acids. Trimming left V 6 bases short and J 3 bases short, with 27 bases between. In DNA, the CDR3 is TGTGCCAGCAGCGAATGGGGCTGGCCGGGACGGGATTTTGGAAACACCATATATTTT. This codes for CASSEWGWPGRDFGNTIYF.